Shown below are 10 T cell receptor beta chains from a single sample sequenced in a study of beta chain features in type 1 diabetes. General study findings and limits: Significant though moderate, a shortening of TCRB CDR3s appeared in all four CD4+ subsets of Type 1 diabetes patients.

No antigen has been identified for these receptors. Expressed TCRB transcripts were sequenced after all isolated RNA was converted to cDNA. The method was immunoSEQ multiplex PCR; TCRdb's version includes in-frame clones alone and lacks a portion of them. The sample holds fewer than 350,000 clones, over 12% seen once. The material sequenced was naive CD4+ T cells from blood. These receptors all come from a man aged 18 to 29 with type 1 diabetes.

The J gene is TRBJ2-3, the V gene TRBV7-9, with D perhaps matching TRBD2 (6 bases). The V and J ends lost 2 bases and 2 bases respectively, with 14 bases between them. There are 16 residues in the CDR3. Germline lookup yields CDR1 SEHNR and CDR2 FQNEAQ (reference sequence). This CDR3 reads CASSLIGGVFTDTQYF. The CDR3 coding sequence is TGTGCCAGCAGCTTAATCGGGGGTGTGTTCACAGATACGCAGTATTTT.

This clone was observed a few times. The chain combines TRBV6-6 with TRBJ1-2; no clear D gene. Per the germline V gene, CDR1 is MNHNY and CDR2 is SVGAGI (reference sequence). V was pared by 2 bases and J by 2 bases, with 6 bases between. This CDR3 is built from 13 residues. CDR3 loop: CASSYDTNYGYTF. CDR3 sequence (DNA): TGTGCCAGCAGTTACGACACCAACTATGGCTACACCTTC.

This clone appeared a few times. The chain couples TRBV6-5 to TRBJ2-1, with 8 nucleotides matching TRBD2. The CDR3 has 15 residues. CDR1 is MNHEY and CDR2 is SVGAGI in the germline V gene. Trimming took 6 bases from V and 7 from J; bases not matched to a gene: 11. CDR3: CASRRSGGRRNEQFF. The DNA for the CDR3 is TGTGCCAGCAGGCGTAGTGGCGGGAGGCGGAATGAGCAGTTCTTC.

CDR3: CASSLVGYTGELFF. The CDR3 DNA reads as TGCGCCAGCAGCTTGGTCGGGTACACCGGGGAGCTGTTTTTT. V usage is TRBV5-1 and J usage is TRBJ2-2; D is unclear. Germline V gene sequence: CDR1 SGHRS, CDR2 YFSETQ. The germline V and J ends were trimmed by 0 bases and 3 bases, with 6 bases remaining between them. The CDR3 extends over 14 amino acids. The full variable domain, rest sourced from reference TRBV5-1 and TRBJ2-2, is KAGVTQTPRYLIKTRGQQVTLSCSPISGHRSVSWYQQTPGQGLQFLFEYFSETQRNKGNFPGRFSGRQFSNSRSEMNVSTLELGDSALYLCASSLVGYTGELFFGEGSRLTVL.

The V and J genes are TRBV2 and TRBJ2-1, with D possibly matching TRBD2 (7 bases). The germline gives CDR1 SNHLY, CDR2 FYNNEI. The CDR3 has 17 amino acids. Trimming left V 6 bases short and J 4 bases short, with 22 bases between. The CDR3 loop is CASSLEGGATSYNEQFF. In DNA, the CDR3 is TGTGCCAGCAGCCTCGAGGGGGGGGCCACTTCTTACAATGAGCAGTTCTTC.

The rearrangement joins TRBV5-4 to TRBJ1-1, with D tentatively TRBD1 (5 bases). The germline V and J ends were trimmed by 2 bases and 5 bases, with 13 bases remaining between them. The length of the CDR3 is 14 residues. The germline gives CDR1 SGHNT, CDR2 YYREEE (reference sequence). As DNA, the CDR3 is TGTGCCAGCAGCTTAAGGGGTAAGAGAACTGAAGCTTTCTTT. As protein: CASSLRGKRTEAFF. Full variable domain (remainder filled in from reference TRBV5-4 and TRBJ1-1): ETGVTQSPTHLIKTRGQQVTLRCSSQSGHNTVSWYQQALGQGPQFIFQYYREEENGRGNFPPRFSGLQFPNYSSELNVNALELDDSALYLCASSLRGKRTEAFFGQGTRLTVV.

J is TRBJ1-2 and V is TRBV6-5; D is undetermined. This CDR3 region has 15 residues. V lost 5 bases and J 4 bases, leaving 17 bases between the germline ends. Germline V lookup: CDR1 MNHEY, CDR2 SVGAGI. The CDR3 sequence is CASSPWGGTIYGYTF. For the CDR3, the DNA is TGTGCCAGCAGTCCTTGGGGAGGAACTATCTATGGCTACACCTTC.

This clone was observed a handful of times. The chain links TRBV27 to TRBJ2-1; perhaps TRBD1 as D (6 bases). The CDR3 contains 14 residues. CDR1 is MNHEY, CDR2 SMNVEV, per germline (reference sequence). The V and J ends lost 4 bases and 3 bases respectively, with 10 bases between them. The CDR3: CASSSYRVYNEQFF. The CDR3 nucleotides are TGTGCCAGCAGTTCTTACAGGGTCTACAATGAGCAGTTCTTC.

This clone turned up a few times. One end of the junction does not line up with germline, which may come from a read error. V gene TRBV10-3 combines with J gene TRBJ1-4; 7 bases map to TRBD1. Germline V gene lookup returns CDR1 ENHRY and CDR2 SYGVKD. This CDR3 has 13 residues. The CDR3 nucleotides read TGTGCCATCAGCCCGACAGGGAATGTAAAACTGTTTTTT. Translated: CAISPTGNVKLFF.

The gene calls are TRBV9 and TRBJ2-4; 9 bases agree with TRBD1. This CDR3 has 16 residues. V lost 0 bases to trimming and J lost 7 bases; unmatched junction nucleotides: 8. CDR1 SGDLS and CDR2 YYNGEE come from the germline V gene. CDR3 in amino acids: CASSVDWGQGVNIQYF. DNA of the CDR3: TGTGCCAGCAGCGTAGATTGGGGACAGGGAGTTAACATTCAGTACTTC.